The 6 T cell receptor beta chains reported below all come from one sample, sequenced in a study of T-cell reconstitution after alpha-beta-depleted transplantation in children. Unique molecular identifiers were incorporated when the TCRbeta library was constructed. Via MiXCR, TCRdb re-called the PCR reads, giving one row per CDR3 protein. Of approximately 520,000 distinct CDR3 sequences in the sample, about an eighth were seen once. The sample in question was PBMCs, mostly from graft donor cells, obtained 180 days after TCRalphabeta/CD19-depleted stem cell transplant. All receptors derive from a female patient aged 2 to 10 who had a stem cell transplant for aplastic anemia, so the T cells may come from the graft donor.

V usage is TRBV29-1 and J usage is TRBJ2-2; weak D call: TRBD1 (5 bases). Germline CDR1 is SQVTM and CDR2 is ANQGSEA. The V end was cut by 5 bases, the J end by 3 bases, with 10 bases between. CDR3 length equals 13 residues. CDR3 residues: CSVHRGDTGELFF. CDR3 sequence (DNA): TGCAGCGTTCATAGGGGTGACACCGGGGAGCTGTTTTTT.

The chain links TRBV20-1 to TRBJ2-1; weak D call: TRBD2 (5 bases). Germline lookup yields CDR1 DFQATT and CDR2 SNEGSKA (reference sequence). The CDR3 length is 13 residues. V lost 7 bases, J lost 7 bases, and 17 bases lay in between. In DNA, the CDR3 is TGCAGTGTTCGGACTTGGAGGAGGAATGAGCAGTTCTTC. Translation: CSVRTWRRNEQFF.

This clonotype was detected a few times. The chain links TRBV7-9 to TRBJ2-3; D ambiguous. V shed 5 bases and J shed 1 base, with 7 bases lying between them. CDR1 is SEHNR, CDR2 FQNEAQ, per germline (reference sequence). The CDR3 extends over 13 amino acids. The CDR3 loop reads CASSARGTDTQYF. The CDR3 DNA follows: TGTGCCAGCAGCGCGCGAGGCACAGATACGCAGTATTTT. Variable domain in full (rest from reference TRBV7-9 and TRBJ2-3): DTGVSQNPRHKITKRGQNVTFRCDPISEHNRLYWYRQTLGQGPEFLTYFQNEAQLEKSRLLSDRFSAERPKGSFSTLEIQRTEQGDSAMYLCASSARGTDTQYFGPGTRLTVL.

This clonotype was counted only a few times. The rearrangement uses TRBV28 and TRBJ2-1, with 7 bases lining up with TRBD2. The CDR3 consists of 16 residues. V was pared by 2 bases and J by 5 bases, with 9 bases of the junction left unmatched. Germline V gene data show CDR1 as MDHEN and CDR2 as SYDVKM. CDR3 sequence reads: CASSLTPGAGNNEQFF. The CDR3 coding sequence is TGTGCCAGCAGTTTAACTCCGGGAGCGGGAAACAATGAGCAGTTCTTC.

The table lists this clonotype with a few counts. The chain has TRBV28 and TRBJ1-5; a possible D gene is TRBD1 (5 bases). Germline V CDR1 and CDR2: MDHEN, SYDVKM. Trimming removed 3 bases at V and 4 bases at J, with 19 bases between. This CDR3 has 17 residues. For the CDR3, the DNA is TGTGCCAGCAGTTTCCCATCTCGAGGGGCAGTTAATCAGCCCCAGCATTTT. Its protein product is CASSFPSRGAVNQPQHF.

This chain uses TRBV18 with TRBJ1-1; the D is unclear. The CDR3 runs 13 residues. Germline CDR1 KGHSH, CDR2 LQKENI. Between the trimmed V and J ends, which lost 4 bases and 5 bases, there was a span of 11 bases. The CDR3 DNA sequence: TGTGCCAGCTCACTAAACCCTGAGACTGAAGCTTTCTTT. Translating gives CASSLNPETEAFF.